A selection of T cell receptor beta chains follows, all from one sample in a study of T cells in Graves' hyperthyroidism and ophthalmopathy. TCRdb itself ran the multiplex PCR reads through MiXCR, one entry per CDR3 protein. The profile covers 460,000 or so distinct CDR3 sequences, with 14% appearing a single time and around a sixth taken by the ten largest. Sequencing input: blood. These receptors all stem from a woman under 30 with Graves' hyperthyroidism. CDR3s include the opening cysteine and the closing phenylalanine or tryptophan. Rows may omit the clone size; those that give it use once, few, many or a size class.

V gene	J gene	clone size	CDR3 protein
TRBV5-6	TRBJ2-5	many	CASTNVGSQETQYF
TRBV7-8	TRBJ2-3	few	CASSRAPDTQYF
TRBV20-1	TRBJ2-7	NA	CSARALEGRGSSYEQYF
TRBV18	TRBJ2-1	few	CASSPYLGEQFF
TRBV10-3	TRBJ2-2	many	CAISEAVATNTGELFF
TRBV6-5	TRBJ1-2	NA	CASSYSRDTYGYTF
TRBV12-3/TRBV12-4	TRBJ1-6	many	CASSLGTNSPLHF
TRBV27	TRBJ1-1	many	CASGLKMNTEAFF
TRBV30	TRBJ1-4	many	CAWSVGGAEKLFF
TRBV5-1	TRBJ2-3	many	CASSGTGYDTQYF
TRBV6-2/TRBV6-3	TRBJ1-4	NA	CASSWTGVNEKLFF
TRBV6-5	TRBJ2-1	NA	CASSYPFGEQFF
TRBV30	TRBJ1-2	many	CAWSKGRDYGYTF
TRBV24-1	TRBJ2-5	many	CATSDSDRGGETQYF
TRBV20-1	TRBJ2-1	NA	CSASSGTGAYEQFF
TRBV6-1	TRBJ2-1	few	CASLVPRYNEQFF
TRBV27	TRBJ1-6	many	CASSFPGARSPLHF
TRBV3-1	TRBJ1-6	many	CASSQVGATRNSPLHF
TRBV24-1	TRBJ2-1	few	CATSDTGLAGSNEQFF
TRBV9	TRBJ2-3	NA	CASSVGTSGSDTQYF
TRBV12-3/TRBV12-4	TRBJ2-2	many	CASSLPVREWNTGELFF
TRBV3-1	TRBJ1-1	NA	CASSQEGSRNTEAFF
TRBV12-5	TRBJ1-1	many	CASGLNTGTAEAFF
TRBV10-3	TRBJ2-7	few	CAIWTSETYEQYF
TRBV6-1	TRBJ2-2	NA	CATGNTGELFF
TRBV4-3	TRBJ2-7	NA	CASSLQTSSGGEQYF
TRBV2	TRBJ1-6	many	CASSEHDSPLHF
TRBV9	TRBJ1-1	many	CASEPWADTEAFF
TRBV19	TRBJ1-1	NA	CASSIGTGGPEAFF
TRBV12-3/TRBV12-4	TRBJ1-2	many	CASSHNSDWVNYGYTF
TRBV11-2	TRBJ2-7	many	CASSLAGGWGIEQYF
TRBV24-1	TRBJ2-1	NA	CATSGQNSYNEQFF
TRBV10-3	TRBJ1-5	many	CAISQAWDQPQHF
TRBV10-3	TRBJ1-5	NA	CAISEPTTGRQPQHF
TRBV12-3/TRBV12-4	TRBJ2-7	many	CASSPGTGLAAYEQYF
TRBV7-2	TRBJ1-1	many	CASSLTGRYTEAFF
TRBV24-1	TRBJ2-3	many	CATSDSHWADTQYF
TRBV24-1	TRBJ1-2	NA	CATSAGQGAGGYTF
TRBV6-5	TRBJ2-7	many	CASSYSRAGGRYEQYF
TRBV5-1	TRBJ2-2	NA	CASSLTHLAGGQTGELFF
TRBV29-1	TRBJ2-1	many	CSALGLAGVSSYNEQFF
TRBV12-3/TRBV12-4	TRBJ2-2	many	CASSLLFVGRNTGELFF
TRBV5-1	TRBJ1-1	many	CASRKDRKPNTEAFF
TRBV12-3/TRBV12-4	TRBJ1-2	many	CASSLSQGAFYGYTF
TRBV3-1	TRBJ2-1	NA	CASSQEGTYNEQFF
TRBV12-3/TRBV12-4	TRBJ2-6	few	CASRLEGGPSSGANVLTF
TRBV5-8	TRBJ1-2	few	CASRQKGQDYGYTF
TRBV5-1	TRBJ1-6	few	CASSSTGSSPLHF